One TCR beta chain is described in this entry. V was shortened by 1 base and J by 2 bases, with 9 bases between the two germline ends. Germline V gives CDR1 SGHTA, CDR2 FQGNSA. The CDR3 sequence is 15 residues long. The entry originates in a study of Ad26.COV2.S vaccination and SARS-CoV-2 variants. About the study: This donor came from the COV1001 trial of Ad26.COV2.S.

Documented treatment: 19 received Ad26.COV2.S at low or high dose, single or two shots; several received placebo; per-sample allocation not given. All samples were drawn on day 63, counting from the first vaccine or placebo injection. Libraries were prepared by immunoSEQ multiplex PCR; TCRdb keeps only in-frame clonotypes and omits some of them. The sample has 200,000 to 250,000 clones, roughly 88% seen once. This receptor was obtained from a person between 18 and 65 years old who received the Ad26.COV2.S COVID-19 vaccine or a placebo. The chain links TRBV7-2 to TRBJ2-1, with D possibly being TRBD2 (5 bases). Specimen: peripheral blood, collected in a trial of Ad26.COV2.S vaccine versus placebo. As DNA, the CDR3 is TGTGCCAGCAGCTTAGGCGGGTCCCCCTACAATGAGCAGTTCTTC. It encodes CASSLGGSPYNEQFF.